Below are 22 T cell receptor beta chains sequenced from a single sample in a study of monozygotic twins with inflammatory bowel disease. TCRdb re-called the 5' RACE reads and shows each CDR3 protein once, DNA omitted. Recorded for this sample: more than 350,000 distinct CDR3 sequences. The sample consisted of blood. Receptors were obtained from a human donor with ulcerative colitis or Crohn's disease, or a healthy co-twin of an affected twin (not recorded which).

The chain links TRBV10-3 to TRBJ2-7; with no DNA, the TCRdb D assignment of TRBD1 cannot be verified. The CDR3 has 14 residues. Germline values: CDR1 ENHRY, CDR2 SYGVKD. CDR3 sequence: CAISGSGGRDEQYF.

This sequence joins TRBV15 and TRBJ1-6. The CDR3 length is 17 residues. Germline V gene data show CDR1 as LNHNV and CDR2 as YYDKDF (reference sequence). This CDR3 reads CATSRDPDGGLDLPLHF.

This chain connects TRBV3-1 to TRBJ2-7. The CDR3 is 15 residues long. CDR1 and CDR2 (germline): LGHDT, YNNKEL (reference sequence). CDR3 protein: CASSKSDGASYEQYF.

CDR3: CAISVQVNTEAFF. The chain combines TRBV10-3 with TRBJ1-1. In germline, CDR1 is ENHRY, CDR2 SYGVKD. The CDR3 covers 13 residues.

The chain links TRBV27 to TRBJ2-3; checking the TCRdb D call of TRBD1 is not possible without DNA. CDR3 length: 16 residues. Germline V gene data show CDR1 as MNHEY and CDR2 as SMNVEV (reference sequence). The CDR3: CASSAPGGFSTDTQYF.

The rearrangement joins TRBV20-1 to TRBJ2-6; without DNA, the TCRdb call of TRBD1 cannot be checked. In germline, CDR1 is DFQATT, CDR2 SNEGSKA (reference sequence). This CDR3 has 16 residues. CDR3 protein: CSGWDRGSSGANVLTF.

The CDR3 reads CASSYSGGNTEAFF. V is TRBV7-9 and J is TRBJ1-1; without DNA, the TCRdb call of TRBD1 cannot be checked. Germline V lookup: CDR1 SEHNR, CDR2 FQNEAQ (reference sequence). The CDR3 sequence is 14 residues long.

The J gene is TRBJ1-5, the V gene TRBV7-2; TCRdb reports TRBD1, a call that lacks DNA to check it against. Germline V CDR1 and CDR2: SGHTA, FQGNSA. There are 12 residues in the CDR3. The chain's CDR3 is CASSPGGQPQHF.

The gene calls are TRBV20-1 and TRBJ2-7; TCRdb's assignment of TRBD1 cannot be checked, as there is no DNA. The CDR3 is made up of 14 amino acids. Germline lookup yields CDR1 DFQATT and CDR2 SNEGSKA (reference sequence). The CDR3 loop is CSARGQGVSYEQYF.

The J gene is TRBJ2-1, the V gene TRBV7-2; no DNA is available, so the TRBD2 call from TCRdb remains unchecked. CDR1 is SGHTA and CDR2 is FQGNSA in the germline V gene. The CDR3 runs 15 residues. The CDR3 loop is CASSLLAGEYNEQFF.

The genes are TRBV5-1 and TRBJ2-6; TCRdb's assignment of TRBD1 cannot be checked, as there is no DNA. Germline V CDR1 and CDR2: SGHRS, YFSETQ. There are 19 residues in the CDR3. The CDR3: CASSLRPPGQGTGANVLTF. Full variable domain (rest looked up from reference TRBV5-1 and TRBJ2-6): KAGVTQTPRYLIKTRGQQVTLSCSPISGHRSVSWYQQTPGQGLQFLFEYFSETQRNKGNFPGRFSGRQFSNSRSEMNVSTLELGDSALYLCASSLRPPGQGTGANVLTFGAGSRLTVL.

V is TRBV20-1 and J is TRBJ2-1; TCRdb's D call, TRBD2, is unchecked because there is no DNA. This CDR3 has 14 amino acids. Germline V gene sequence: CDR1 DFQATT, CDR2 SNEGSKA (reference sequence). The CDR3 loop is CSAILAGGSREQFF.

The chain recombines TRBV4-1 with TRBJ2-1; TCRdb gives TRBD1 as the D gene, but with no DNA this cannot be confirmed. Germline CDR1 MGHRA, CDR2 YSYEKL. The CDR3 has 17 residues. CDR3 sequence reads: CASSQDSERGKYNEQFF.

The chain uses TRBV10-2 and TRBJ2-2; TCRdb reports TRBD1, a call that lacks DNA to check it against. The CDR3 runs 14 residues. Per germline, CDR1 WSHSY and CDR2 SAAADI. CDR3 in amino acids: CASREGQAIGELFF.

The CDR3 sequence is CAIRSPAGTRGLGELFF. The chain recombines TRBV10-3 with TRBJ2-2; TCRdb selects TRBD2, and the lack of DNA leaves this call unchecked. Per germline, CDR1 ENHRY and CDR2 SYGVKD. This CDR3 has 17 amino acids.

This chain joins TRBV4-2 and TRBJ2-5; TCRdb returns TRBD1, unconfirmable since there is no DNA. This CDR3 comprises 15 residues. Germline V lookup: CDR1 LGHNA, CDR2 YNFKEQ. The CDR3 sequence: CASSLGQASMETQYF.

The genes are TRBV14 and TRBJ2-5; the TRBD1 assignment by TCRdb is unverifiable without DNA. Germline values: CDR1 SGHDN, CDR2 FVKESK. The CDR3 runs to 16 residues. The CDR3 reads CASSQGSTGVGETQYF.

This chain uses TRBV5-1 with TRBJ2-7; TCRdb's D gene call, TRBD1, goes unchecked for lack of DNA. This CDR3 has 14 amino acids. The germline CDR1 and CDR2 sequences are SGHRS and YFSETQ. The CDR3 reads CASSLGTDFYGQYF.

V and J are TRBV11-3 and TRBJ2-1; the TRBD1 assignment by TCRdb is unverifiable without DNA. The CDR3 is 14 amino acids. Germline V CDR1 and CDR2: SGHNT, YENEEA. CDR3 sequence reads: CASSLGRGSSEQFF.

The chain has TRBV20-1 and TRBJ1-2; TCRdb's D call of TRBD1 is untestable without DNA. CDR3 length equals 13 residues. In germline, CDR1 is DFQATT, CDR2 SNEGSKA (reference sequence). This CDR3 is CSALFTGVYGYTF.

CDR3 in amino acids: CSARSPGQGGFF. V gene TRBV20-1 combines with J gene TRBJ2-1; checking the TCRdb D call of TRBD1 is not possible without DNA. This CDR3 contains 12 residues. The germline gives CDR1 DFQATT, CDR2 SNEGSKA (reference sequence).

This sequence joins TRBV20-1 and TRBJ2-2. CDR3 length: 14 amino acids. From germline, CDR1 is DFQATT and CDR2 SNEGSKA (reference sequence). CDR3 residues: CSARDATSTGELFF.